This T cell receptor (beta chain) was identified during a study of blood T cell repertoires in COVID-19 (dated by TCRdb to 2018 to 2021). Study-level background: Samples from collaborators originated in the United States, Italy and Spain and spanned both the acute and convalescent phases of COVID-19. The material from the prospective study consisted of cDNA or gDNA derived from T cells, B-cell-depleted T cells, or PBMCs. Deeply sampled blood TCRbeta repertoires from subjects exposed to, actively infected with, or recovered from COVID-19 were included in the dataset. The repertoires were made available in a free public database intended to serve as a resource for research on the immune response to SARS-CoV-2. Samples came from the ongoing ImmuneRACE study (first 160 participants) plus 1,254 subjects from 6 global collaborators. The sample metadata nearly always contained a de-identified subject ID, COVID-19 status, age in years and sex. Where available, HLA class I and class II types were obtained from metadata supplied by the sample provider rather than from assay-based typing.

TCRbeta CDR3 regions were amplified from genomic DNA by means of the immunoSEQ Assay, a bias-controlled multiplex PCR. Per the original workflow: The number of nucleated cells in each sample was estimated from the amplification of reference gene primers within the assay. To quantify the absolute abundance of each unique TCRbeta CDR3 rearrangement, sequence reads were collapsed and filtered. For each sample, productive Simpson clonality was calculated as the square root of Simpson's diversity index across productive rearrangements. The immuneACCESS repertoire file appears here via TCRdb, limited to in-frame rearrangements. These files lack a portion of the clones; in checked studies, under half of the deficit traces to unresolved V genes, and the cause of the others is not known. V and J calls and clone size follow that table, whereas D and trimming were derived from the DNA. Present in this sample are about 270,000 clones, 85% of which were seen just once. The top ten clones comprise 13% of the sample.

Broader findings and caveats from the paper: Clinical and demographic metadata were provided uncurated, with the amount varying by source and participant.

This clone occurred a few times. Its antigen target is currently unknown. There are no base qualities to consult, and no much larger clone falls within one base. Collaborating institutions collected whole blood in K2EDTA tubes following their own protocols. For TCRbeta analysis, collaborator samples were shipped as frozen whole blood, as isolated PBMCs, or as DNA extracted from either sample type. The TCR comes from a human donor in a cohort sampled during active COVID-19. Sequenced input: peripheral blood.

For the CDR3, the sequence is CASSQVREREQFF. The DNA sequence is as follows: TGTGCCAGCAGCCAAGTGCGGGAGAGAGAGCAGTTCTTC. The V gene is TRBV14 and the J gene is TRBJ2-1; TRBD2 aligns with 7 central bases. The germline V gene encodes CDR1 SGHDN and CDR2 FVKESK. The CDR3 goes from the cysteine to the phenylalanine over 13 residues. Here the CDR3 DNA is all that survives: 39 bases in frame from base 1. Germline trimming amounts to 1 base on V and 10 bases on J, with 4 as the count of junction bases outside the gene matches.